The entry below gives a single T cell receptor (beta chain) sequence along with its context. In the authors' workflow: From reference gene primer amplification, estimates of nucleated cell counts were derived. Sequencing used immunoSEQ multiplex PCR; TCRdb keeps in-frame clones, though not all of them. Clone size and the V and J calls come from that table; the DNA yielded D and trimming. Among about 80,000 clones listed, 78% were seen once. These data originate in a study of blood T cell repertoires in COVID-19. The wider study: Italy, Spain and the United States were the sources of the convalescent and acute COVID-19 samples. From T cells, B-cell-depleted T cells, or PBMCs came the material, which was cDNA or gDNA.

The CDR3 length is 15 residues. Germline V CDR1 and CDR2: MGHRA, YSYEKL. Trimming took 4 bases from V and 0 from J; bases not matched to a gene: 1. Material for sequencing was peripheral blood. The genes are TRBV4-1 and TRBJ2-1; 9 nucleotides line up with TRBD1. The sequence derives from a human donor in a cohort sampled during active COVID-19. CDR3 in DNA: TGCGCCAGCAGCCCGGGACAGGGCTCCTACAATGAGCAGTTCTTC. Protein sequence: CASSPGQGSYNEQFF.